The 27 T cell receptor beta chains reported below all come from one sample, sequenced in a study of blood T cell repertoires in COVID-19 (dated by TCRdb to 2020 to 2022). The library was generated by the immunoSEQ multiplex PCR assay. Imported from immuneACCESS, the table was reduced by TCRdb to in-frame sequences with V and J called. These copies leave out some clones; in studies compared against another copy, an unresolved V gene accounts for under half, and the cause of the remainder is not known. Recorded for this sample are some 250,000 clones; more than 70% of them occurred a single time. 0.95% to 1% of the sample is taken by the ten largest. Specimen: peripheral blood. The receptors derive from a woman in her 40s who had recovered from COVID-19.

In DNA, the CDR3 is TGTGCCACCGGAATGGGAGGGGCCCAAGAGACCCAGTACTTC. Translated, it gives CATGMGGAQETQYF. This chain connects TRBV15 to TRBJ2-5; 7 bases map to TRBD2. CDR3 size: 14 residues. The V and J ends lost 8 bases and 1 base, in that order; junction bases with no gene match: 7. Germline V gives CDR1 LNHNV, CDR2 YYDKDF (reference sequence).

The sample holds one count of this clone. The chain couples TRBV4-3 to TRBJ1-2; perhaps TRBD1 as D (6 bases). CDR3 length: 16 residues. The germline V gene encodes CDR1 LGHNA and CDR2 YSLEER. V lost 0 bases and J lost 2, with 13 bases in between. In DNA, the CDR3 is TGCGCCAGCAGCCAAGAGGGTAGGGGGTTGAACTATGGCTACACCTTC. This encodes CASSQEGRGLNYGYTF.

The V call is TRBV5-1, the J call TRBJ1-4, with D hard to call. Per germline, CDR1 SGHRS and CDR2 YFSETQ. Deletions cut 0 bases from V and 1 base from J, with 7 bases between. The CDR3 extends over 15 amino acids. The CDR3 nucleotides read TGCGCCAGCAGCTTGGATACGGGAACTAATGAAAAACTGTTTTTT. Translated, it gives CASSLDTGTNEKLFF. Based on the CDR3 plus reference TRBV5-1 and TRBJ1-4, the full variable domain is KAGVTQTPRYLIKTRGQQVTLSCSPISGHRSVSWYQQTPGQGLQFLFEYFSETQRNKGNFPGRFSGRQFSNSRSEMNVSTLELGDSALYLCASSLDTGTNEKLFFGSGTQLSVL.

The CDR3 sequence is CASKSRARGYYGYTF. CDR3 in DNA: TGTGCCAGTAAGAGCCGGGCTAGGGGCTACTATGGCTACACCTTC. This rearrangement joins TRBV19 to TRBJ1-2; possible D gene TRBD1, 5 bases. From germline, CDR1 is LNHDA and CDR2 SQIVND (reference sequence). CDR3 length equals 15 residues. Trimming stripped 7 bases from V and 3 bases from J, with 18 bases between.

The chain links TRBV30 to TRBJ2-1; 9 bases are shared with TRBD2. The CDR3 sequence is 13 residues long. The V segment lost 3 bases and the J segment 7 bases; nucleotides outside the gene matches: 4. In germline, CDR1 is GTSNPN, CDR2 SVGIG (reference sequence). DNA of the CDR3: TGTGCCTGGAGAATAGCGGGAGTAAATGAGCAGTTCTTC. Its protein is CAWRIAGVNEQFF.

For the CDR3, the DNA is TGTGCCAGCAGCCAATCGTGGCTGGGGGACATCGGCAACTATGGCTACACCTTC. This sequence encodes CASSQSWLGDIGNYGYTF. The V and J genes are TRBV16 and TRBJ1-2, with D possibly TRBD1 on 6 matching bases. Looked up from germline, CDR1 is KGHSY and CDR2 is FQNENV. The ends were cut back, 0 bases at V and 2 bases at J, with 19 bases in the middle. The CDR3 consists of 18 residues.

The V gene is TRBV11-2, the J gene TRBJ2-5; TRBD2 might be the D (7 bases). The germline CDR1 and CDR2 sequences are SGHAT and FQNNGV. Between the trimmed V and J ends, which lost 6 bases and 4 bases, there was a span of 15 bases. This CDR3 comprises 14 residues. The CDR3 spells CASRRGQSSETQYF. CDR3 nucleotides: TGTGCCAGCAGGCGGGGGCAGTCCTCAGAGACCCAGTACTTC.

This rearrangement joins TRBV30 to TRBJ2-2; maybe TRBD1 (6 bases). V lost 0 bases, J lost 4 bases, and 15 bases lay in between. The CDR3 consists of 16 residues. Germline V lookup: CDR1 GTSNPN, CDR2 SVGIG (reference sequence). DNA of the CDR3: TGTGCCTGGAGTGTACCGGCAGGGACAACCACCGGGGAGCTGTTTTTT. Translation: CAWSVPAGTTTGELFF. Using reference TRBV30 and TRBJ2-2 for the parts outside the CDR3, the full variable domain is SQTIHQWPATLVQPVGSPLSLECTVEGTSNPNLYWYRQAAGRGLQLLFYSVGIGQISSEVPQNLSASRPQDRQFILSSKKLLLSDSGFYLCAWSVPAGTTTGELFFGEGSRLTVL.

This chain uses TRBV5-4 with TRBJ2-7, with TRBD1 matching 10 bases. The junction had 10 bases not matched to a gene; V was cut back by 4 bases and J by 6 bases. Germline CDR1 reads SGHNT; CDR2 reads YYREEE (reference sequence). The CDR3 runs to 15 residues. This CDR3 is CASSPGQGRAVEQYF. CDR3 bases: TGTGCCAGCAGCCCGGGACAGGGGCGAGCGGTCGAGCAGTACTTC.

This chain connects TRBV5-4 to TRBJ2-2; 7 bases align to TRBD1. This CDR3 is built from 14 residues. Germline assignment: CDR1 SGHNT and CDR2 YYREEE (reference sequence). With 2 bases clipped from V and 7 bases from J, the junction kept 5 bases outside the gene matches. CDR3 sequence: CASSFDQGVGELFF. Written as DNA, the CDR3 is TGTGCCAGCAGCTTCGACCAGGGGGTCGGGGAGCTGTTTTTT.

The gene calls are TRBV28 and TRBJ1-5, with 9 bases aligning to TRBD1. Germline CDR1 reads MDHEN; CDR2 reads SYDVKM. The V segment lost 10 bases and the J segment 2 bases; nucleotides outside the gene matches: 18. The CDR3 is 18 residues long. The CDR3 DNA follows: TGTGCCACTAGAGCTACCCCTACCTGGACAGGGGGCAATCAGCCCCAGCATTTT. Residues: CATRATPTWTGGNQPQHF.

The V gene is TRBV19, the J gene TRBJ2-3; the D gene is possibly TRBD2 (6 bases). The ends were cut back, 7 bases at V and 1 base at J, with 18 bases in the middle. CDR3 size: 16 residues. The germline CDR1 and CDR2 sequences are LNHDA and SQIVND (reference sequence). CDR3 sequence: CASIGPGVAGTDTQYF. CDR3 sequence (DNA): TGTGCCAGTATCGGCCCGGGGGTAGCGGGCACAGATACGCAGTATTTT.

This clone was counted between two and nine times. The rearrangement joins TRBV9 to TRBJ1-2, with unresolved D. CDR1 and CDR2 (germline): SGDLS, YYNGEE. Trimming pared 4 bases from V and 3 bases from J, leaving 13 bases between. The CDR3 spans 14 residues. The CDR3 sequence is CASSPRRSDYGYTF. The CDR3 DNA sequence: TGTGCCAGCAGCCCCAGGCGATCCGACTATGGCTACACCTTC.

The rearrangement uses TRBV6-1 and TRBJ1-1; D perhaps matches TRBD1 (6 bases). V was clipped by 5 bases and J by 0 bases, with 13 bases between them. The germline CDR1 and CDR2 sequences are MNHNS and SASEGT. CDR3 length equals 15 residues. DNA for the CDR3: TGTGCCAGCAGTTTGGGGGCAGGGGTGAACACTGAAGCTTTCTTT. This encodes CASSLGAGVNTEAFF.

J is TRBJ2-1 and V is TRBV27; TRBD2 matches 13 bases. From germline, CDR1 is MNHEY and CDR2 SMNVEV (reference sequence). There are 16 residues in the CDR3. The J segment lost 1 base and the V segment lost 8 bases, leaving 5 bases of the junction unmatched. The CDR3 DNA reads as TGTGCCAGCCGGACTAGCGGGAGAGGGTCCTACAATGAGCAGTTCTTC. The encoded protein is CASRTSGRGSYNEQFF.

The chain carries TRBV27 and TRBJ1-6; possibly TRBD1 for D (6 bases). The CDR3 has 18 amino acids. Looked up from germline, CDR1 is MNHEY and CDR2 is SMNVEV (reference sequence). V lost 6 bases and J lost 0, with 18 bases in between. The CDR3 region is CASRQLGGASSYNSPLHF. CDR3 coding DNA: TGTGCCAGCAGACAGTTGGGGGGGGCCAGCTCCTATAATTCACCCCTCCACTTT.

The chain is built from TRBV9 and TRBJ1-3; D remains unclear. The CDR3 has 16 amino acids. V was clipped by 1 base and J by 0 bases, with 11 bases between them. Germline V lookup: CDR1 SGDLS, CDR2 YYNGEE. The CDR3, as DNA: TGTGCCAGCAGCGTAATAGGAGGGTTCTCTGGAAACACCATATATTTT. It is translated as CASSVIGGFSGNTIYF.

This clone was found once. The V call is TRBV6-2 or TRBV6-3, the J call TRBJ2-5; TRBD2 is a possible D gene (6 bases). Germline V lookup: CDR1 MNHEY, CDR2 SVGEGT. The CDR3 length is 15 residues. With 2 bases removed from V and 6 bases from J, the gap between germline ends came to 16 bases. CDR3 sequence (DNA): TGTGCCAGCAGTTACGGGGGGTGGGGACGACAGACCCAGTACTTC. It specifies CASSYGGWGRQTQYF.

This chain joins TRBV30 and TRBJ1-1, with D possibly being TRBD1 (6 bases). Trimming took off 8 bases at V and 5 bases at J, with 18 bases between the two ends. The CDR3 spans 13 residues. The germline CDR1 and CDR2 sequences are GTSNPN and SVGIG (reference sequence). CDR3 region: CAGGGPPGTEAFF. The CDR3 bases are TGTGCCGGGGGGGGCCCCCCAGGGACTGAAGCTTTCTTT.

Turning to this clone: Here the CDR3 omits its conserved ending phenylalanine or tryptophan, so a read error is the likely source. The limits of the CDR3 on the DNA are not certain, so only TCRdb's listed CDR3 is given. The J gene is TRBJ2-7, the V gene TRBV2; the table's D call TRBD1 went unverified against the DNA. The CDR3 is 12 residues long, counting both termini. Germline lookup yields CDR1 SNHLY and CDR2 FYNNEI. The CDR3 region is CASSETGRLHVL.

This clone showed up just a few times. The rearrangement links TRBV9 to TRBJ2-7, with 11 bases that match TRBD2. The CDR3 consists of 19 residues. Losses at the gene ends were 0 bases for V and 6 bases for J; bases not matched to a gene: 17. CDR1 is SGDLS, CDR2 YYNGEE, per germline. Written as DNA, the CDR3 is TGTGCCAGCAGCGTAGCCCCCGGGGGACTAGCGGCCCCGTGGGGCGAGCAGTACTTC. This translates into CASSVAPGGLAAPWGEQYF. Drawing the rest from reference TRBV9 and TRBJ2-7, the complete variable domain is DSGVTQTPKHLITATGQRVTLRCSPRSGDLSVYWYQQSLDQGLQFLIQYYNGEERAKGNILERFSAQQFPDLHSELNLSSLELGDSALYFCASSVAPGGLAAPWGEQYFGPGTRLTVT.

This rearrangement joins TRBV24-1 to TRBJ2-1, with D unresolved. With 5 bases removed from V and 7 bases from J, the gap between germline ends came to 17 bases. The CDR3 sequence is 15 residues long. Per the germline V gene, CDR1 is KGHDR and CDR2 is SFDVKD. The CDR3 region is CATSATNRGTNEQFF. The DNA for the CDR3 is TGTGCCACCAGTGCCACAAATAGAGGTACAAATGAGCAGTTCTTC.

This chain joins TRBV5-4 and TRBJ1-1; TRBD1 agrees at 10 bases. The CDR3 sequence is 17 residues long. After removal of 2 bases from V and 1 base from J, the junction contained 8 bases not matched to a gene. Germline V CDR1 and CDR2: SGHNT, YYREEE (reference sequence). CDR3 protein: CASSFRTGGARNTEAFF. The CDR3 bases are TGTGCCAGCAGCTTCCGGACAGGGGGTGCTCGGAACACTGAAGCTTTCTTT. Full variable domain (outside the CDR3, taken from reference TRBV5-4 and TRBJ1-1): ETGVTQSPTHLIKTRGQQVTLRCSSQSGHNTVSWYQQALGQGPQFIFQYYREEENGRGNFPPRFSGLQFPNYSSELNVNALELDDSALYLCASSFRTGGARNTEAFFGQGTRLTVV.

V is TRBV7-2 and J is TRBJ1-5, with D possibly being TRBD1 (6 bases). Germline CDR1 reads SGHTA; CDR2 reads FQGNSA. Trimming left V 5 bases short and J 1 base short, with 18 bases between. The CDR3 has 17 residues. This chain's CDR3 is CASSLRGGGVSNQPQHF. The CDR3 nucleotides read TGTGCCAGCAGCCTTCGAGGAGGGGGGGTAAGCAATCAGCCCCAGCATTTT.

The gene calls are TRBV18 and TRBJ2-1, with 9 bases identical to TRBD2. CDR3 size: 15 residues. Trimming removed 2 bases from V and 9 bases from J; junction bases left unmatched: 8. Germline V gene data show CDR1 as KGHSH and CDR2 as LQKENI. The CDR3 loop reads CASSPAAGGRSEQFF. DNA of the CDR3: TGTGCCAGCTCACCAGCGGCGGGAGGGCGGAGTGAGCAGTTCTTC.

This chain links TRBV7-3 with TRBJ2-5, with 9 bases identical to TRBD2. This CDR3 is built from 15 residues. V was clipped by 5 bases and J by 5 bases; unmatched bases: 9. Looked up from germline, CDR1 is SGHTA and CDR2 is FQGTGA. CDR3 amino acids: CASSPKGLAWETQYF. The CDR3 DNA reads TGTGCCAGCAGCCCCAAGGGACTAGCTTGGGAGACCCAGTACTTC.

The chain's CDR3 is CAASGDGGTEAFF. The CDR3, as DNA: TGTGCCGCCAGCGGGGATGGAGGCACTGAAGCTTTCTTT. The rearrangement links TRBV30 to TRBJ1-1; D gene unclear. The CDR3 consists of 13 residues. Germline values: CDR1 GTSNPN, CDR2 SVGIG (reference sequence). V gave up 8 bases and J gave up 4 bases, with 17 bases separating them.